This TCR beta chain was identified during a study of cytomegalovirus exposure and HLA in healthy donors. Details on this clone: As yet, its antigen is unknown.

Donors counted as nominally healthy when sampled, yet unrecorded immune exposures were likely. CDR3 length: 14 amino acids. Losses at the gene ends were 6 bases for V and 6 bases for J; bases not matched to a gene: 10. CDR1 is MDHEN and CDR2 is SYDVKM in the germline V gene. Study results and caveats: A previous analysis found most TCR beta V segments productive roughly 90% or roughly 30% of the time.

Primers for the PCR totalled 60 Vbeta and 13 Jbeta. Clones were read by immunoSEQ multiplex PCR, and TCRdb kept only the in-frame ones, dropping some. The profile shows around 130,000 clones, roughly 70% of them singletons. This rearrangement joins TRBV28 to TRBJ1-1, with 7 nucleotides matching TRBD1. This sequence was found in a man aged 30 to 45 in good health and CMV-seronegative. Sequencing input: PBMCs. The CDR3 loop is CASSPADRVSEAFF. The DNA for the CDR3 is TGTGCCAGCAGCCCAGCCGACAGGGTTTCTGAAGCTTTCTTT.